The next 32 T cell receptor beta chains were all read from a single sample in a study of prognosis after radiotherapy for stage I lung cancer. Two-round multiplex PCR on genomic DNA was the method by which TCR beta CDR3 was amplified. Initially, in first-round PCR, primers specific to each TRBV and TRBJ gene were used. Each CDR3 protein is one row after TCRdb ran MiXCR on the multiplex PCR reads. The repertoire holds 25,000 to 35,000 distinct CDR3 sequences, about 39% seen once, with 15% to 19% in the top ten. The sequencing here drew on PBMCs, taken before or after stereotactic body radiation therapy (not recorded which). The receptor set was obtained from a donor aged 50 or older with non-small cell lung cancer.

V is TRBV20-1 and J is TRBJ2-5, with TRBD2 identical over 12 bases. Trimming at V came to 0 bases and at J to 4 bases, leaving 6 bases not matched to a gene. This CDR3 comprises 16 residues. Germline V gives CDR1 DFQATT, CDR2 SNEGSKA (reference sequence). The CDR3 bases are TGCAGTGCTAGAGATCGGCTAGCGGGGGGGGCAGAGACCCAGTACTTC. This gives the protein CSARDRLAGGAETQYF.

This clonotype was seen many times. The chain's CDR3 is CASSINAGETQYF. The CDR3 DNA reads as TGTGCCAGTAGTATCAATGCCGGAGAGACCCAGTACTTC. The V and J genes are TRBV19 and TRBJ2-5; D is unclear. Germline V gene data show CDR1 as LNHDA and CDR2 as SQIVND (reference sequence). V dropped 3 bases and J dropped 4 bases, with 9 bases sitting between them. The CDR3 consists of 13 residues.

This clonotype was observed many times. CDR3 residues: CASSPTGVPGELFF. CDR3 nucleotide sequence: TGTGCCAGTAGCCCCACAGGGGTTCCCGGGGAGCTGTTTTTT. The chain joins TRBV19 to TRBJ2-2, with TRBD1 matching 7 bases. The trim removed 6 bases at V and 6 bases at J, leaving 7 bases unmatched. Germline V gene sequence: CDR1 LNHDA, CDR2 SQIVND (reference sequence). The CDR3 sequence is 14 residues long.

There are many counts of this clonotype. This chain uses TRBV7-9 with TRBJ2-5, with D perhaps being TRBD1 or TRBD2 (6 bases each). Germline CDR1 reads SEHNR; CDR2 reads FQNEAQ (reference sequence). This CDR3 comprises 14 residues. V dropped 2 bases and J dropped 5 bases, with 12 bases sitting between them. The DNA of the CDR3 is TGTGCCAGCAGCTTAACGGGGGCGAAGGAGACCCAGTACTTC. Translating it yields CASSLTGAKETQYF.

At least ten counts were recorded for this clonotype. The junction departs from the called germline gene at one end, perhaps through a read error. DNA of the CDR3: TGTGCCGGCAGCTTAGAACGGGGGGCGGGGGCTAATGAAAAACTGTTTTTT. It codes for CAGSLERGAGANEKLFF. The chain couples TRBV11-2 to TRBJ1-4; D may be TRBD1 (6 bases). CDR1 is SGHAT and CDR2 is FQNNGV in the germline V gene. This CDR3 is 17 amino acids long. Full variable domain (rest looked up from reference TRBV11-2 and TRBJ1-4): EAGVAQSPRYKIIEKRQSVAFWCNPISGHATLYWYQQILGQGPKLLIQFQNNGVVDDSQLPKDRFSAERLKGVDSTLKIQPAKLEDSAVYLCAGSLERGAGANEKLFFGSGTQLSVL.

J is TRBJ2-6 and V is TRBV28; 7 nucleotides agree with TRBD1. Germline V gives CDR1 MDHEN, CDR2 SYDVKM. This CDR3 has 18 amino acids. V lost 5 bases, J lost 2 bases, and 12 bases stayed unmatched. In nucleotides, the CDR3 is TGTGCCAGCAGTAGGGGAAAGGGGGCCGGGGCTGGGGCCAACGTCCTGACTTTC. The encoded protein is CASSRGKGAGAGANVLTF.

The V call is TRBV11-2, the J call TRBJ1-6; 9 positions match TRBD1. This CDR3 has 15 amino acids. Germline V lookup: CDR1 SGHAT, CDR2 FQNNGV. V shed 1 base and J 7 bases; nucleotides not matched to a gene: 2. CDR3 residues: CASSLGGTGNSPLHF. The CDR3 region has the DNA TGTGCCAGCAGCTTAGGGGGGACAGGGAATTCACCCCTCCACTTT. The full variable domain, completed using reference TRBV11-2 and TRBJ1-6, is EAGVAQSPRYKIIEKRQSVAFWCNPISGHATLYWYQQILGQGPKLLIQFQNNGVVDDSQLPKDRFSAERLKGVDSTLKIQPAKLEDSAVYLCASSLGGTGNSPLHFGNGTRLTVT.

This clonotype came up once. CDR3 nucleotide sequence: TGTGCTAGTGGTCCCGGGACAGGGCCCGGAGGGTCCGGGGAGCTGTTTTTT. Protein product: CASGPGTGPGGSGELFF. J is TRBJ2-2 and V is TRBV12-5; 9 bases are a match to TRBD1. CDR3 length: 17 residues. V trimming: 5 bases; J trimming: 6 bases; junction bases outside the gene matches: 13. Germline CDR1 and CDR2: LGHNT and FRNRAP.

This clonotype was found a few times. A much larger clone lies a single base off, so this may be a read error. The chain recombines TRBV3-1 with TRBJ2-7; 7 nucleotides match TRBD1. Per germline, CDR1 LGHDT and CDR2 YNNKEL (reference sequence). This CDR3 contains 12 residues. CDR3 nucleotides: TGTGCCAGCATCCAAGAAGGGGGCCAGCCAAGCTTC. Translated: CASIQEGGQPSF.

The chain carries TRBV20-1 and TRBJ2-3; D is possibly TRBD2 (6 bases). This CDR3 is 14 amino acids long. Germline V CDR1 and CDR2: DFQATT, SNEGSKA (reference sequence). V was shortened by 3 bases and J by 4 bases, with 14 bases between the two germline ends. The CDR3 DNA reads TGCAGTGCTAGCTTACGACGGGAGTCAGATACGCAGTATTTT. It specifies CSASLRRESDTQYF.

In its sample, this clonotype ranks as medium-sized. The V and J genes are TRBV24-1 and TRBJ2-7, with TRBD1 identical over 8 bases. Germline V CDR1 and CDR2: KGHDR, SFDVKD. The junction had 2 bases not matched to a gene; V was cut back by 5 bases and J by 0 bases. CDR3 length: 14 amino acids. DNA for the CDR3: TGTGCCACCAGTGGGACAGGGAGCTCCTACGAGCAGTACTTC. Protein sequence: CATSGTGSSYEQYF.

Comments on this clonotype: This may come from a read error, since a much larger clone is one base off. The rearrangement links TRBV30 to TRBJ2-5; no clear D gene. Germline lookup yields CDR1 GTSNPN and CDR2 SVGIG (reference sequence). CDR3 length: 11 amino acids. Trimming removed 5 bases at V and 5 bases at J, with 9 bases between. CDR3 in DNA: TGTGCCTGGGCGGTATGGGAGACCCAGTACTTC. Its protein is CAWAVWETQYF.

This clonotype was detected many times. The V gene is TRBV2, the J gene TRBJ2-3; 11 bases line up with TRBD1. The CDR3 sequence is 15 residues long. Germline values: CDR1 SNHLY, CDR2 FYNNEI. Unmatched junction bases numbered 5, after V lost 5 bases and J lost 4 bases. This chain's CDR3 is CASSQRTGGADTQYF. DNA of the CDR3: TGTGCCAGCAGTCAAAGGACAGGGGGCGCAGATACGCAGTATTTT.

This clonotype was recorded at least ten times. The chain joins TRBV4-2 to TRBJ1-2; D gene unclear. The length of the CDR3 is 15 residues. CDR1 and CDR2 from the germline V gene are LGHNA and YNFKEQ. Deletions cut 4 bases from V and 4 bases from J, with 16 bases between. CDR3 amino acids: CASSLEPGPVYGYTF. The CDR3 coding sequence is TGTGCCAGCAGCCTTGAGCCCGGGCCCGTCTATGGCTACACCTTC.

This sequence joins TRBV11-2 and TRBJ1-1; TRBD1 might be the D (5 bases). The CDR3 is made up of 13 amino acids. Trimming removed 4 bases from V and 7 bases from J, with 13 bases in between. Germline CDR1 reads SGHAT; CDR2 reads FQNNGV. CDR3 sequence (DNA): TGTGCCAGCAGCTCGGGACGGACCCTTGAAGCTTTCTTT. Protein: CASSSGRTLEAFF.

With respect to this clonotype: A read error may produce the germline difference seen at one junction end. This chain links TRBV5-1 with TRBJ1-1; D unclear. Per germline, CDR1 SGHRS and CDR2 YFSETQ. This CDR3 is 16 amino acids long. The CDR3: CASSLGGNGGNTEALF. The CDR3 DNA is TGCGCCAGCAGCTTGGGGGGTAACGGCGGGAACACTGAAGCTTTATTT.

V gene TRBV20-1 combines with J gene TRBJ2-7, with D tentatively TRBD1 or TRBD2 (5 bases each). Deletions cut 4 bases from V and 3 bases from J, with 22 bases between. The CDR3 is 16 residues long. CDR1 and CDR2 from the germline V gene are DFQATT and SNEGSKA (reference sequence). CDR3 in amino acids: CSANLQGRTDFYEQYF. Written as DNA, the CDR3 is TGCAGTGCTAATCTCCAGGGACGGACGGACTTCTACGAGCAGTACTTC.

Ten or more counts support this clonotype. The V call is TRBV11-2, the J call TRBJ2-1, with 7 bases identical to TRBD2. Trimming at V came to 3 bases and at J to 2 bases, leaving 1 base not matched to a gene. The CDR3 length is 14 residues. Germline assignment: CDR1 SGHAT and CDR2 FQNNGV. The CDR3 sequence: CASSFLAAYNEQFF. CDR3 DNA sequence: TGTGCCAGCAGCTTCCTAGCGGCCTACAATGAGCAGTTCTTC.

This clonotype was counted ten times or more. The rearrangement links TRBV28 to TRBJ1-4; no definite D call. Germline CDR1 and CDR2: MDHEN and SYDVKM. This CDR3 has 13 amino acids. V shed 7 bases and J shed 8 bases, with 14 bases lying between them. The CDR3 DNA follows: TGTGCCAGCAATTCGGTCCTGCACGAAAAACTGTTTTTT. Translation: CASNSVLHEKLFF.

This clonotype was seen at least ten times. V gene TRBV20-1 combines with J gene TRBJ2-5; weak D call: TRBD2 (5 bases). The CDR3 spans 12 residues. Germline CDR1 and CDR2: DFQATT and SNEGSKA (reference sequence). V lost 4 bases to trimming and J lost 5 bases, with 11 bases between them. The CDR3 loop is CSATRWRETQYF. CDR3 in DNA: TGCAGTGCTACTAGGTGGAGGGAGACCCAGTACTTC.

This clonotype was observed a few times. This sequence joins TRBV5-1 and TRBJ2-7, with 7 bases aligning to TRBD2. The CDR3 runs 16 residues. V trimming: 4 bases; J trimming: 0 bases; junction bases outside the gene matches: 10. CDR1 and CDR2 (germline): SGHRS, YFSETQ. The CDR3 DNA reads TGCGCCAGCAGCCCATCGACTAGCCGAAGCTCCTACGAGCAGTACTTC. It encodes CASSPSTSRSSYEQYF.

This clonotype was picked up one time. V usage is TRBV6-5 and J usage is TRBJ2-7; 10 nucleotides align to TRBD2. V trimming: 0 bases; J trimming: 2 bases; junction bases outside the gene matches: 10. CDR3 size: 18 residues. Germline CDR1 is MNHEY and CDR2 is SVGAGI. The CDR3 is CASSYSGLAPKRTYEQYF. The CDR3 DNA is TGTGCCAGCAGTTACTCGGGACTAGCGCCCAAAAGAACCTACGAGCAGTACTTC.

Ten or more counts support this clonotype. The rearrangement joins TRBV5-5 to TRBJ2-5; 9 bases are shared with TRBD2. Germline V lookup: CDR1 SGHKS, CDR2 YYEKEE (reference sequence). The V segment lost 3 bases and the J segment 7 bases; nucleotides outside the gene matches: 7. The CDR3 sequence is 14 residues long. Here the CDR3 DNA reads TGTGCCAGCAGCTCGGGACTAGCCCAATGGACCCAGTACTTC. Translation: CASSSGLAQWTQYF.

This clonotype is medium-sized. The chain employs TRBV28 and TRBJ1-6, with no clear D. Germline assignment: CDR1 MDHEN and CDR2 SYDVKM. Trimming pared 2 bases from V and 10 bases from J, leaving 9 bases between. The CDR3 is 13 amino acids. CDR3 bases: TGTGCCAGCAGTTTAACGGTTAGGTCACCCCTCCACTTT. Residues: CASSLTVRSPLHF.

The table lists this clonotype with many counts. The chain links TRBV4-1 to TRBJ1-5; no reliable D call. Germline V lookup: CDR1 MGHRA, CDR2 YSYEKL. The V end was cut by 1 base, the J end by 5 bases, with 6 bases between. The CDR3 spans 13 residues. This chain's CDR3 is CASSQAAYQPQHF. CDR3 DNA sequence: TGCGCCAGCAGCCAAGCTGCTTATCAGCCCCAGCATTTT.

This CDR3 reads CASSLISGLAGDNEQFF. The DNA for the CDR3 is TGTGCCAGCAGTTTAATTTCAGGGCTAGCGGGAGATAATGAGCAGTTCTTC. V and J are TRBV27 and TRBJ2-1, with 10 bases that match TRBD2. The CDR3 is made up of 17 amino acids. Germline CDR1 MNHEY, CDR2 SMNVEV (reference sequence). Germline trimming cut 2 bases from V and 7 bases from J; bases unmatched to any gene: 11.

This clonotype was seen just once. The DNA for the CDR3 is TGTGCCAGCAAAAAACTTAGGGAGACCGTTTACGAGCAGTACTTC. Protein sequence: CASKKLRETVYEQYF. This chain connects TRBV6-1 to TRBJ2-7, with D possibly TRBD2 on 5 matching bases. V lost 7 bases, J lost 4 bases, and 20 bases lay in between. This CDR3 is 15 amino acids long. The germline V gene encodes CDR1 MNHNS and CDR2 SASEGT.

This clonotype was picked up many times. CDR3 in DNA: TGTGCCAGCAGCTCAACTAGCGGGAGGGCCTACAATGAGCAGTTCTTC. It is translated as CASSSTSGRAYNEQFF. The chain employs TRBV7-9 and TRBJ2-1, with 13 bases that match TRBD2. Per germline, CDR1 SEHNR and CDR2 FQNEAQ (reference sequence). Trimming cost V 4 bases and J 2 bases; bases outside gene matches: 2. There are 16 residues in the CDR3. Variable domain in full (rest from reference TRBV7-9 and TRBJ2-1): DTGVSQNPRHKITKRGQNVTFRCDPISEHNRLYWYRQTLGQGPEFLTYFQNEAQLEKSRLLSDRFSAERPKGSFSTLEIQRTEQGDSAMYLCASSSTSGRAYNEQFFGPGTRLTVL.

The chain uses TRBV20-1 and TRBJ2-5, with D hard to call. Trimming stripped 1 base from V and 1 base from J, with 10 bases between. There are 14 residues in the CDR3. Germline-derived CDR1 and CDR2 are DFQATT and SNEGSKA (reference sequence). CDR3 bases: TGCAGTGCTAGAGCGGGCGGAGCCCAAGAGACCCAGTACTTC. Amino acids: CSARAGGAQETQYF.

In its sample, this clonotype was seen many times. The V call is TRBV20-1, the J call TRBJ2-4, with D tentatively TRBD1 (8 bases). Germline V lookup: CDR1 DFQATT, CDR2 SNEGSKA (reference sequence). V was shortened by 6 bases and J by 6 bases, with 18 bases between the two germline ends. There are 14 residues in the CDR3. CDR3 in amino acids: CSAPLTGEGNIQYF. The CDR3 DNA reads TGCAGTGCCCCCCTGACAGGGGAGGGAAACATTCAGTACTTC.

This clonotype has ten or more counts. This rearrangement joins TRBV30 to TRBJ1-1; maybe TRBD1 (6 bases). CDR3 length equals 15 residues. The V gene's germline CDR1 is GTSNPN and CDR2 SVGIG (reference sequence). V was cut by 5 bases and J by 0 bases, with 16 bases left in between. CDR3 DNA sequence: TGTGCCTGGGAAGGAAAACAGGGCGTGAACACTGAAGCTTTCTTT. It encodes CAWEGKQGVNTEAFF.

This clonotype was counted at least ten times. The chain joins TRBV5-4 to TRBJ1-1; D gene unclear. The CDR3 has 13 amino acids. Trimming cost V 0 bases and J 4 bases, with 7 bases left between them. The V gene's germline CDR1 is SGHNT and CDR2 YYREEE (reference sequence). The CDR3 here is CASSLDPGTEAFF. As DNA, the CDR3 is TGTGCCAGCAGCTTGGACCCGGGCACTGAAGCTTTCTTT.